This TCR beta chain was observed in a study of cytomegalovirus exposure and HLA in healthy donors. The study's findings and limits: Available immune exposure information was restricted to CMV serostatus only.

Vbeta (60) and Jbeta (13) primers were used in the PCR. Clones were sequenced by immunoSEQ multiplex PCR, and TCRdb holds only the in-frame ones, with some missing. The sample holds 85,000 to 90,000 clones. About this clone: The antigen remains unidentified.

CDR1 is GTSNPN, CDR2 SVGIG, per germline (reference sequence). The CDR3 sequence is 16 residues long. V lost 2 bases, J lost 0 bases, and 6 bases stayed unmatched. Sequencing used PBMCs. The rearrangement links TRBV30 to TRBJ2-3; 9 bases are a match to TRBD2. The origin of this receptor is a man over 45 in good health and CMV-seropositive. DNA for the CDR3: TGTGCCTGGAGTCGGAGACTAGCGGCTAGCACAGATACGCAGTATTTT. Its protein product is CAWSRRLAASTDTQYF.